This TCR beta chain was captured by sequencing in a study of cytomegalovirus exposure and HLA in healthy donors. Study outcomes and limitations: A later analysis found that most CMV-associated TCR beta chains appeared HLA-restricted. The likely explanation for a cluster of highly shared sequence variants was sequencing artifact.

V shed 0 bases and J 4 bases; nucleotides not matched to a gene: 3. There are 15 residues in the CDR3. Germline lookup yields CDR1 SGDLS and CDR2 YYNGEE. Of note for this clone: The antigen remains unidentified.

PCR used 60 Vbeta primers and 13 Jbeta primers. The protocol was immunoSEQ multiplex PCR, while the TCRdb copy is restricted to in-frame clones and leaves out a portion. The data contain 95,000 to 100,000 clones, roughly 85% of them singletons. The chain has TRBV9 and TRBJ2-2; 7 bases fit TRBD2. The sample was PBMCs. The TCR comes from a man aged 25 to 40 in good health and CMV-seronegative. CDR3 residues: CASSVGGEGTGELFF. CDR3 nucleotide sequence: TGTGCCAGCAGCGTAGGGGGGGAGGGCACCGGGGAGCTGTTTTTT.